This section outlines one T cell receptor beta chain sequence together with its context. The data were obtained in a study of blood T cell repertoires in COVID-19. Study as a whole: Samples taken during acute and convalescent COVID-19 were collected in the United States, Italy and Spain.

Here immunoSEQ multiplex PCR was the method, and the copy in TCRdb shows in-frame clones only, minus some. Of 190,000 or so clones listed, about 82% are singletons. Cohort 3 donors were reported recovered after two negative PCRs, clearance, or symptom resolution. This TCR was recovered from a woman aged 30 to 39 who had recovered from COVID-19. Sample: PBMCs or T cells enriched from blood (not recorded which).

In nucleotides, the CDR3 is TGTGCCAGTAGTAGGGTTTCTGGAGACATTCAGTACTTC. It is translated as CASSRVSGDIQYF. The chain recombines TRBV19 with TRBJ2-4, with D uncertain. Trimming took off 4 bases at V and 8 bases at J, with 12 bases between the two ends. The CDR3 sequence is 13 residues long. The germline V gene encodes CDR1 LNHDA and CDR2 SQIVND (reference sequence).